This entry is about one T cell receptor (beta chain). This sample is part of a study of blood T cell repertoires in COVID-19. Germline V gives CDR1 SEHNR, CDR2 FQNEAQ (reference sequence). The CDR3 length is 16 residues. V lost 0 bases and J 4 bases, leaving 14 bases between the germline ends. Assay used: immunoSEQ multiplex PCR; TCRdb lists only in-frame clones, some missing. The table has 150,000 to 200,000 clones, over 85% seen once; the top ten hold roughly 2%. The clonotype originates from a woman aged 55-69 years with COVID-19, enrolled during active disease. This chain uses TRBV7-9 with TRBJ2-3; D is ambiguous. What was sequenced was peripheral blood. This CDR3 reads CASSLATRVRPDTQYF. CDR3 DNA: TGTGCCAGCAGCTTAGCAACTCGGGTGCGCCCAGATACGCAGTATTTT.